The rows below give T cell receptor beta chains drawn from one sample of a study of siplizumab effects on memory and regulatory T cells. Measured with immunoSEQ multiplex PCR; TCRdb has only the in-frame clones, and not every one. The table lists roughly 56,000 clones, approximately 93% of them singletons, with about 40% in the top ten. Sequencing used CD8+ T cells sorted from blood. These receptors were taken from a human donor in good health. Each CDR3 is given with its conserved first and last residue. The order of the fields is V gene, J gene, clone size, CDR3 length, D gene, CDR3 DNA, CDR3 protein. A D gene is named only where the DNA matches it firmly. Rows may omit the clone size; those that give it use once, few, many or a size class.

TRBV15	TRBJ2-7	once	12	NA	TGTGCCACCAGCAGAGCGGGGGTCGAGCAGTACTTC	CATSRAGVEQYF
TRBV4-3	TRBJ2-7	NA	16	TRBD2	TGCGCCAGCAGCCAAGGGACTAGCCCTTCTCCCTACGAGCAGTACTTC	CASSQGTSPSPYEQYF
TRBV9	TRBJ2-2	NA	15	TRBD1	TGTGCCAGCAGCGTAGCGGGACAGGGATCCGGGGAGCTGTTTTTT	CASSVAGQGSGELFF
TRBV6-1	TRBJ1-4	NA	19	NA	TGTGCCAGCAGTGGAGATTTTGGGCTGACCACCACAACTAATGAAAAACTGTTTTTT	CASSGDFGLTTTTNEKLFF
TRBV6-5	TRBJ2-7	NA	16	TRBD2	TGTGCCAGCAGTTCCTCCGGGACTAGCGGACCCCCGGAGCAGTACTTC	CASSSSGTSGPPEQYF
TRBV21-1	TRBJ1-5	NA	15	NA	TGTGCCAGCAGCAAACGGTCGGTAAGGGGAAGGTCCCAGCATTTT	CASSKRSVRGRSQHF
TRBV9	TRBJ2-6	NA	15	TRBD1	TGTGCCAGCAGCGTCCAGGGGGCTGGGGCCAACGTCCTGACTTTC	CASSVQGAGANVLTF
TRBV6-1	TRBJ1-5	NA	16	NA	TGTGCCAGCAGTGAATCTCCCAGGATGGGGGCTCAGCCCCAGCATTTT	CASSESPRMGAQPQHF
TRBV13	TRBJ2-5	NA	16	TRBD2	TGTGCCAGCAGCCCCCGACGGGAGGGCTACCAAGAGACCCAGTACTTC	CASSPRREGYQETQYF
TRBV27	TRBJ2-1	once	15	NA	TGTGCCAGCAGTTTAGGGTATAGCTCCTACAATGAGCAGTTCTTC	CASSLGYSSYNEQFF
TRBV7-6	TRBJ2-7	NA	16	TRBD2	TGTGCCAGCAGCTTAACCGGGACTAGCGGGAGCTACGAGCAGTACTTC	CASSLTGTSGSYEQYF
TRBV9	TRBJ1-6	NA	15	TRBD1	TGTGCCAGCAGCGTAGAATCAGGGGGTGGTTCACCCCTCCACTTT	CASSVESGGGSPLHF
TRBV9	TRBJ2-2	NA	15	NA	TGTGCCAGCCCCAGGAGAGGGCAGAACACCGGGGAGCTGTTTTTT	CASPRRGQNTGELFF
TRBV4-2	TRBJ2-7	NA	19	TRBD2	TGTGCCAGCAGCCAAGATTATAGCGGGAGGGGGGTGTTTGTCTACGAGCAGTACTTC	CASSQDYSGRGVFVYEQYF
TRBV11-2	TRBJ2-1	NA	13	NA	TGTGCCAGCAGCTTGACTCTAGTCAATGAGCAGTTCTTC	CASSLTLVNEQFF
TRBV20-1	TRBJ2-3	NA	11	NA	TGCAGTGCCCTCGGGGGTGATACGCAGTATTTT	CSALGGDTQYF
TRBV10-3	TRBJ2-5	NA	13	TRBD1	TGTGCCTCCAGAGGACAGGGGGAAGAGACCCAGTACTTC	CASRGQGEETQYF
TRBV7-6	TRBJ2-7	once	12	TRBD1	TGTGCCAGCAGCCCGGACAGGGACGAGCAGTACTTC	CASSPDRDEQYF
TRBV6-6	TRBJ2-1	NA	14	NA	TGTGCCAGCAACGGTAAGCGGCCCCACAATGAGCAGTTCTTC	CASNGKRPHNEQFF
TRBV6-1	TRBJ2-7	NA	16	TRBD2	TGTGCCAGCAGTGGTAATCGTCAAGCGGGAATATACGAGCAGTACTTC	CASSGNRQAGIYEQYF
TRBV4-1	TRBJ2-5	NA	14	TRBD1	TGCGCCAGCAGCTCAAGACAGGGTGAGGAGACCCAGTACTTC	CASSSRQGEETQYF
TRBV28	TRBJ1-3	NA	14	NA	TGTGCCAGCAGCCACGACAACTCTGGAAACACCATATATTTT	CASSHDNSGNTIYF
TRBV7-9	TRBJ1-6	NA	12	NA	TGTGCCAGCAGCCCCCCCGGTTCACCCCTCCACTTT	CASSPPGSPLHF
TRBV19	TRBJ2-1	once	16	TRBD2	TGTGCCAGTAGTGACTATTTTAGCGGGGTTTACAATGAGCAGTTCTTC	CASSDYFSGVYNEQFF
TRBV5-1	TRBJ2-7	NA	15	TRBD1	TGCGCCAGCAGCTTAGCCGGGACAGGGATCTACGAGCAGTACTTC	CASSLAGTGIYEQYF
TRBV6-5	TRBJ2-7	NA	14	TRBD2	TGTGCCAGCAGTTACTCCCTAGCGGGAGGCGAGCAGTACTTC	CASSYSLAGGEQYF
TRBV6-6	TRBJ2-1	NA	15	TRBD2	TGTGCCAGCAGACACTCTAGCGGGGCCTACAATGAGCAGTTCTTC	CASRHSSGAYNEQFF
TRBV7-2	TRBJ1-4	NA	15	NA	TGTGCCAGCAGCTTAGCTCCGCAGGGTGGTGAAAAACTGTTTTTT	CASSLAPQGGEKLFF
TRBV27	TRBJ1-1	NA	14	NA	TGTGCCAGCAGCCAGAGGACAGTGAACACTGAAGCTTTCTTT	CASSQRTVNTEAFF
TRBV5-6	TRBJ2-5	NA	13	NA	TGTGCCAGCAGCTTGCGAAATCAAGAGACCCAGTACTTC	CASSLRNQETQYF
TRBV30	TRBJ1-2	NA	14	NA	TGTGCCTGGAGCGAGGACAGAGCTAACTATGGCTACACCTTC	CAWSEDRANYGYTF
TRBV6-5	TRBJ2-5	NA	15	TRBD2	TGTGCCAGCAGTTCCACTAGCGGGAGAGGAGAGACCCAGTACTTC	CASSSTSGRGETQYF
TRBV5-6	TRBJ2-7	NA	14	NA	TGTGCCAGCAGCTTGAGAAACAGGATATCCGAGCAGTACTTC	CASSLRNRISEQYF
TRBV11-3	TRBJ2-7	NA	14	NA	TGTGCCAGCAGACTTAGTAGGAGGGGCGACGAGCAGTACTTC	CASRLSRRGDEQYF
TRBV7-2	TRBJ2-1	once	16	NA	TGTGCCAGCAGCTTAGCGTTAACTAGTGGGTTTGGGGAGCAGTTCTTC	CASSLALTSGFGEQFF
TRBV29-1	TRBJ2-1	NA	15	TRBD1	TGCAGCGTGATGACAAGGACAGGGCAATTGAATGAGCAGTTCTTC	CSVMTRTGQLNEQFF
TRBV27	TRBJ2-5	once	13	NA	TGTGCCAGCAGTTTATATTGGGCAGAGACCCAGTACTTC	CASSLYWAETQYF
TRBV6-6	TRBJ1-1	NA	14	TRBD1	TGTGCCAGCAGGAACAGACAGGGAAGGACTGAAGCTTTCTTT	CASRNRQGRTEAFF